This T cell receptor beta chain was documented in a study of blood T cell repertoires in COVID-19. The wider study: Sites in the United States, Italy and Spain provided acute and convalescent COVID-19 samples.

Per the authors' pipeline: Scientists estimated how many nucleated cells there were by amplifying reference gene primers. Profiled with immunoSEQ multiplex PCR; TCRdb holds only in-frame clones, not every one. V and J calls plus clone size are reproduced from that table; the DNA served to infer D and trimming. The repertoire includes approximately 240,000 clones, 82% of them detected once, and about 5.3% sits in the top ten. This sequence was found in a woman aged 80 or over with active or convalescent COVID-19. Sequencing used peripheral blood.

DNA of the CDR3: TGTGCCAGCAGTCGGGACAGGACCACAGATACGCAGTATTTT. The encoded protein is CASSRDRTTDTQYF. The gene calls are TRBV27 and TRBJ2-3, with 8 bases identical to TRBD1. The CDR3 covers 14 residues. V shed 5 bases, J shed 2 bases, and the junction held 3 bases outside the gene matches. CDR1 MNHEY and CDR2 SMNVEV come from the germline V gene (reference sequence).